The following is a TCR beta chain sequence with its context. Per the study methods: Estimated nucleated cell counts came from reference gene primer amplification. The repertoire was sequenced with immunoSEQ multiplex PCR; TCRdb's copy has only in-frame clones and lacks some. Clone size and V and J calls were adopted from that table, with D and trimming inferred from the DNA. In the table there are just over 250,000 clones, around nine tenths of which are singletons. This sample stems from a study of blood T cell repertoires in COVID-19. Study-level information: Whether acute or convalescent, the COVID-19 samples came from the United States, Italy and Spain. The analysed material was cDNA or gDNA that came from T cells, B-cell-depleted T cells, or PBMCs.

Seattle patients were enrolled during active infection and followed longitudinally. The specimen sequenced was peripheral blood. The TCR comes from a woman aged 70-85 years with COVID-19, enrolled during active disease.

CDR3 sequence: CASSLNLWGTAQETQYF. CDR3 DNA sequence: TGTGCCAGCAGCTTAAATTTGTGGGGGACAGCACAAGAGACCCAGTACTTC. This rearrangement joins TRBV7-9 to TRBJ2-5, with 7 nucleotides matching TRBD1. The CDR3 is made up of 17 amino acids. Unmatched junction bases numbered 11, after V lost 2 bases and J lost 2 bases. Germline V CDR1 and CDR2: SEHNR, FQNEAQ (reference sequence).